This T cell receptor beta chain was recovered during a study of blood T cell repertoires in COVID-19. In the study overall: COVID-19 samples collected from the United States, Italy and Spain covered acute and convalescent phases. T cells, B-cell-depleted T cells, or PBMCs supplied cDNA or gDNA.

J gave up 5 bases and V 8 bases, and 10 bases lay outside the gene matches. Germline-derived CDR1 and CDR2 are WSHSY and SAAADI. The CDR3 runs 15 residues. In the original analysis: Cell counts per sample came from amplifying reference gene primers. Measured with immunoSEQ multiplex PCR; TCRdb has only the in-frame clones, and not every one. From that table come the V and J calls and clone size; the DNA was used to work out D and trimming. The sample has approximately 190,000 clones, about 88% seen once. The sequenced sample was peripheral blood. The receptor comes from a woman aged 40 to 50 who had recovered from COVID-19. This rearrangement joins TRBV10-2 to TRBJ2-2; 8 bases align to TRBD2. CDR3 protein: CASGGGVAGTGELFF. CDR3 nucleotide sequence: TGCGCCAGCGGGGGAGGAGTAGCGGGAACCGGGGAGCTGTTTTTT.